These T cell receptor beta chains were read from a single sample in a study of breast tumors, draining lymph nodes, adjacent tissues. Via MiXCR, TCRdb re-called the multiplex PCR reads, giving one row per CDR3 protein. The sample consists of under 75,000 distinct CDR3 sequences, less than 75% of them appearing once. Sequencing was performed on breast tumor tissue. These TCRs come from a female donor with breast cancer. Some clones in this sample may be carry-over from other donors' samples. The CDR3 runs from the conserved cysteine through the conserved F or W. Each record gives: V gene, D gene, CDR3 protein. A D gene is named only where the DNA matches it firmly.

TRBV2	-	CASSSPALGNTIYF
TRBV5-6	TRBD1	CASSSIDREGGTDTQHF
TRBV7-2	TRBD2	CASSPQTFSGGRGNEQFF
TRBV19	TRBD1	CASGVLGTGHNQPQHF
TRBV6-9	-	CASRDGHEQYF
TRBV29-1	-	CSVTGTRNTIYF
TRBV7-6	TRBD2	CASSLETSGGAYEQFF
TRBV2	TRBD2	CASVPGGKRNPSSTDTQYF
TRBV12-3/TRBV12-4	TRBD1	CASSLEGRQGYEQYF
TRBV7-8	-	CASSLEPVYYGYTF
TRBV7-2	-	CASRSRGTDTQYF
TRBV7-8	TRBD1	CASSFLQGAEGETQHF
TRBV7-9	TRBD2	CASSGAGGGTYEQYF
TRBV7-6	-	CASSLAGDEQYF
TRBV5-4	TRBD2	CASSSGLAGGETQYF
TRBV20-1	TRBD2	CSARDVAGGVGTQYF
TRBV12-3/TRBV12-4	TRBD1	CACSLSGTGGDEQYF
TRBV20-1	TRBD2	CSARDWGGGAYEQYF
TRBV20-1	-	CSAARGAGAGDTQYF
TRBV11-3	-	CASSPQYF
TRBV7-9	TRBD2	CASSPGLEETQYF
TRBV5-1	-	CASSLRTAVIFYSYTF
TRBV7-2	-	CASSLGLGVLNTEAFF
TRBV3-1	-	CASSQGWSGADTQYF
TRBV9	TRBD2	CASSVDPYQTSGRSDNEQFF
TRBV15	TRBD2	CATSRGWTSGSYEQYF
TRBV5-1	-	CASSLGQDSGANVLTF
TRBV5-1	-	CASTRGLNTEAFF
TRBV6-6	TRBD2	CGVTRGGAGADTQYF
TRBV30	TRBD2	CAWSGTSAYNEQFF
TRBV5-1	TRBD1	CASRQGDYGYTF
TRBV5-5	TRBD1	CASSLEFLGQGARYGYTF
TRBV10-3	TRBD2	CAISDPGLAGPGEQYF
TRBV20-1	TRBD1	CSAPGQGNTEAFF
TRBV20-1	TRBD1	CSAYSGTGLSNIQYF
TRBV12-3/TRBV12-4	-	CALRENQGKSGNTIYF
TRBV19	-	CASSGFGELFF
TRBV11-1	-	CASSLRPGELFF
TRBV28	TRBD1	CASSWGQGYRGGYTF
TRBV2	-	CASKGDLSYEQYF
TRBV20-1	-	CSAPDIAAALYF
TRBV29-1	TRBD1	CSVLPYEGTGGETQYF
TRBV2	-	CASSEEGTGTPSEF
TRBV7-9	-	CASSLGSGSRNQPQHF
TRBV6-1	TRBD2	CASSQRAGGSYNEQFF
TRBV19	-	CASSIGSRRSSGNTIYF
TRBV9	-	CASSLHVPGGGLDYGYTF
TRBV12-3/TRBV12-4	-	CASSLRVSLAKNIQYF
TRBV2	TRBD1	CASRGQGENTGELFF
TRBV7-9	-	CASSLDEQFF
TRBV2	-	CARDPAKGTYEQYF
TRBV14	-	CASSQVQGPYGYTF
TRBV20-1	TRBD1	CSARQGSGYTF
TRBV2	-	CASTAGANYGYTF
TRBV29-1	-	CSAALGDGYTF